The 3 T cell receptor beta chains given below trace back to one sample, sequenced in a study of memory CD4+ T cells and cytomegalovirus serostatus. Repertoires were generated with immunoSEQ multiplex PCR, while TCRdb's copy carries only in-frame clones and drops some. Among 35,000 to 50,000 clones listed, over 70% were seen once. Single viable CD3+CD4+CD8-CD45RO+ cells were sorted as the memory CD4+ T cells. Sequenced sample: memory CD4+ T cells from blood. Receptors were obtained from an adult in good health and CMV-seronegative.

J is TRBJ1-2 and V is TRBV5-6, with D unclear. The CDR3 is 11 amino acids. Germline loops: CDR1 SGHDT, CDR2 YYEEEE. V lost 3 bases and J 5 bases, leaving 5 bases between the germline ends. The CDR3 sequence: CASSSDYGYTF. CDR3 in DNA: TGTGCCAGCAGCTCTGATTATGGCTACACCTTC.

The rearrangement joins TRBV2 to TRBJ2-4; possibly TRBD1 or TRBD2 for D (5 bases each). The CDR3 is 15 amino acids. The V end was cut by 6 bases, the J end by 0 bases, with 12 bases between. The germline V gene has CDR1 SNHLY and CDR2 FYNNEI. CDR3 bases: TGTGCCAGCAGCGGGGACGGGCTAGCCAAAAACATTCAGTACTTC. The encoded protein is CASSGDGLAKNIQYF.

V and J are TRBV7-9 and TRBJ1-1; a weak D match, TRBD1 (6 bases). Looked up from germline, CDR1 is SEHNR and CDR2 is FQNEAQ (reference sequence). The CDR3 consists of 15 residues. V shed 5 bases and J shed 5 bases, with 18 bases lying between them. This chain's CDR3 is CASSPMGGRRTEAFF. The CDR3 DNA is TGTGCCAGCAGCCCTATGGGGGGGCGAAGGACTGAAGCTTTCTTT.